This T cell receptor (beta chain) derives from a study of T cells in Graves' hyperthyroidism and ophthalmopathy. When ophthalmopathy did not progress within 18 months, Graves' hyperthyroidism was considered stable. Uncontrolled infection, other autoimmune disease, pregnancy or lactation disqualified patients from enrolment. PBMCs were derived from roughly 9.6 ml fresh peripheral blood. Concerning this clonotype: One end of the junction is discordant with germline, which a read error may explain.

Germline V lookup: CDR1 MNHNS, CDR2 SASEGT. The CDR3 runs to 15 residues. The investigators amplified TCR beta CDR3 regions from RNA transcripts. Using the HTBI primer set, a first-round RT-PCR was run on the TCR CDR3. TCRdb re-analysed the multiplex PCR reads in MiXCR, keeping a single row per CDR3 protein. Among about 290,000 distinct CDR3 sequences listed, roughly 15% were seen once. The chain combines TRBV6-1 with TRBJ2-5, with D perhaps TRBD1 or TRBD2 (5 bases each). The TCR comes from a woman in her forties with Graves' hyperthyroidism. The specimen sequenced was blood. This chain's CDR3 is CASSPSGPVGEAQYF. CDR3 coding DNA: TGTGCCAGCAGCCCTTCGGGGCCGGTTGGAGAGGCCCAGTACTTC.